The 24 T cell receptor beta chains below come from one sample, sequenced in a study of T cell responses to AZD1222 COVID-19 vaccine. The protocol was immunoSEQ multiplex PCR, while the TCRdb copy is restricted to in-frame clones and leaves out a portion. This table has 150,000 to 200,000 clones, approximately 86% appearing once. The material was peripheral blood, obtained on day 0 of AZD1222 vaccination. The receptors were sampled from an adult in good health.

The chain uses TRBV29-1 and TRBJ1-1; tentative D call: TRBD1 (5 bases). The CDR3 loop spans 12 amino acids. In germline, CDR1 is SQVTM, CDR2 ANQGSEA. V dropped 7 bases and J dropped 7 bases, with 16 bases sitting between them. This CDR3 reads CSGGRDGSEAFF. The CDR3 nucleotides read TGCAGCGGGGGCCGGGACGGCAGTGAAGCTTTCTTT.

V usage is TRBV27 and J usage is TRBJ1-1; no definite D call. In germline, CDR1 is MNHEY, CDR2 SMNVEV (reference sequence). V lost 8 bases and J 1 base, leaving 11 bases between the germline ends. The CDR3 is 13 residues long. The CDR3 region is CASCIAGNTEAFF. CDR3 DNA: TGTGCCAGCTGCATAGCAGGGAACACTGAAGCTTTCTTT.

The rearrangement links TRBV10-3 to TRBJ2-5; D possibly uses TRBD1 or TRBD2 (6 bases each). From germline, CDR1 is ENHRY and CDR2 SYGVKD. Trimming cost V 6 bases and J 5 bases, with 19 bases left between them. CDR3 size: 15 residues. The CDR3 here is CAIRGLLGGSETQYF. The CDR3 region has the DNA TGTGCCATCAGGGGTCTGTTGGGGGGCAGTGAGACCCAGTACTTC.

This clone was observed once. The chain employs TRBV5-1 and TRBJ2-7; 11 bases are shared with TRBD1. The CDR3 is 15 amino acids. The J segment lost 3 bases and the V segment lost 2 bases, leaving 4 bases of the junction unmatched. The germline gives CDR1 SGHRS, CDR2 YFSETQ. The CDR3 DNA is TGCGCCAGCAGCTTACACGGGACAGGGGGCTACGAGCAGTACTTC. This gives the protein CASSLHGTGGYEQYF.

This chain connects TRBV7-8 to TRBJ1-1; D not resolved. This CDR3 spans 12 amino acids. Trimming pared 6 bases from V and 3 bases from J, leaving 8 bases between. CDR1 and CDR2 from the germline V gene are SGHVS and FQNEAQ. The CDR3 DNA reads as TGTGCCAGCAGTCCATCCCACACTGAAGCTTTCTTT. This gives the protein CASSPSHTEAFF.

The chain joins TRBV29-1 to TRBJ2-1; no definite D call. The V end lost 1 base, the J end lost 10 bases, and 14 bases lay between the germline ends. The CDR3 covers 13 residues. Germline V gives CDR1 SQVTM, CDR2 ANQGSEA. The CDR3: CSVEGGSRREQFF. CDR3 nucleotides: TGCAGCGTTGAAGGGGGTTCCCGAAGGGAGCAGTTCTTC.

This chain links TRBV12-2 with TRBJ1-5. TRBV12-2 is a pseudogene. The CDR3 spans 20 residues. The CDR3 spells CASRLADWSAEGSAGQPQHF. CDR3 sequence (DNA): TGTGCAAGTCGCTTAGCGGATTGGAGCGCGGAGGGGAGTGCGGGTCAGCCCCAGCATTTT.

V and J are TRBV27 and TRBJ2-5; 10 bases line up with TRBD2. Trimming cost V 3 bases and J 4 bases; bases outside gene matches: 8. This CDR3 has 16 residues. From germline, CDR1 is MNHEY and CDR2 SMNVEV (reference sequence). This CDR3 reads CASSFSGGAGRETQYF. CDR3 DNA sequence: TGTGCCAGCAGTTTCAGCGGGGGGGCCGGTAGAGAGACCCAGTACTTC.

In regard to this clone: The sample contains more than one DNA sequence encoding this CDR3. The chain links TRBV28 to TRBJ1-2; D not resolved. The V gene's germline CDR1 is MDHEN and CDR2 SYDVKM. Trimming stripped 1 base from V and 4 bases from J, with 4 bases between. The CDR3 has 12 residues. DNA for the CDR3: TGTGCCAGCAGTTTATCGGGCTATGGCTACACCTTC. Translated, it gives CASSLSGYGYTF.

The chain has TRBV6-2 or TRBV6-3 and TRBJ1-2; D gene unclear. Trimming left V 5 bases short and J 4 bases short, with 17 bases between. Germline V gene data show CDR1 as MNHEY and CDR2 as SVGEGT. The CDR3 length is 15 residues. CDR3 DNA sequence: TGTGCCAGCAGTACTACACCGCGGAAAGGCTATGGCTACACCTTC. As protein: CASSTTPRKGYGYTF.

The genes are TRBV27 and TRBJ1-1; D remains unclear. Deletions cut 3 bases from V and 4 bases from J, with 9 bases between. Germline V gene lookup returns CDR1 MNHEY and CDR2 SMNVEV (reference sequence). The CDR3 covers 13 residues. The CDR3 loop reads CASSFVGSTEAFF. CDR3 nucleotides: TGTGCCAGCAGTTTTGTCGGTAGCACTGAAGCTTTCTTT.

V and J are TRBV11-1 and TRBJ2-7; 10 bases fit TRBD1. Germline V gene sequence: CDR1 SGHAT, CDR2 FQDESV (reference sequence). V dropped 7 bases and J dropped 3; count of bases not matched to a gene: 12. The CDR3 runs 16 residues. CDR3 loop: CASTPLGTGDYYEQYF. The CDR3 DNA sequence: TGTGCCAGCACCCCGCTGGGGACAGGGGACTACTACGAGCAGTACTTC.

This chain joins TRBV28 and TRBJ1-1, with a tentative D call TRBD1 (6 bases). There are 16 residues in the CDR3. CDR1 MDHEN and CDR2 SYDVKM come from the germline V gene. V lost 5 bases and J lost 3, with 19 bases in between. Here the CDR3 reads CASSTGTKSRDTEAFF. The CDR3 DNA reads TGTGCCAGCAGTACCGGGACAAAATCCCGGGACACTGAAGCTTTCTTT.

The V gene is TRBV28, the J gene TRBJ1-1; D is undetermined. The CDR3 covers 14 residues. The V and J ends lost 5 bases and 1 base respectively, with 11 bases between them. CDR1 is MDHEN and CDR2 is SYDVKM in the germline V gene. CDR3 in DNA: TGTGCCAGCAGTCCGGACGGATGGAACACTGAAGCTTTCTTT. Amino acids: CASSPDGWNTEAFF.

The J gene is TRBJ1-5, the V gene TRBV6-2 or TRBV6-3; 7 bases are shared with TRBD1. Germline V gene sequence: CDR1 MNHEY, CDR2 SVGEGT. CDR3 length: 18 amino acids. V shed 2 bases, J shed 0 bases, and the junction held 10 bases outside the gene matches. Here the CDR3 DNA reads TGTGCCAGCAGTTACGCAGACCCGACAGGGTATAGCAATCAGCCCCAGCATTTT. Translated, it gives CASSYADPTGYSNQPQHF.

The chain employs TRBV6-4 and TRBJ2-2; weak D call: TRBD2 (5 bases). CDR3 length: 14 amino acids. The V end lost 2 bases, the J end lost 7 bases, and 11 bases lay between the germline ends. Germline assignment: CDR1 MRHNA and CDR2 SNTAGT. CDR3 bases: TGTGCCAGCAGTGACGCGGGCGGAAGCGGGGAGCTGTTTTTT. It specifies CASSDAGGSGELFF.

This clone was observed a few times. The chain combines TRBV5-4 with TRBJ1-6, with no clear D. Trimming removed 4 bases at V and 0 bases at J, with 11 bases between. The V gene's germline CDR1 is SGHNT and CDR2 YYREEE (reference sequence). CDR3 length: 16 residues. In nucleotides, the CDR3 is TGTGCCAGCAGCCCACTTCCGAGCTCCTATAATTCACCCCTCCACTTT. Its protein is CASSPLPSSYNSPLHF.

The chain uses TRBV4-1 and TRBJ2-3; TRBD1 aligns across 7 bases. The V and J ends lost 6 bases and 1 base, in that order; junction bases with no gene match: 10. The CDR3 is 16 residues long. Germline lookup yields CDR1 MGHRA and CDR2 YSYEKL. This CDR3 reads CASRDRDGRGTDTQYF. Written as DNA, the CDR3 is TGCGCCAGCAGAGACAGGGACGGTCGAGGCACAGATACGCAGTATTTT.

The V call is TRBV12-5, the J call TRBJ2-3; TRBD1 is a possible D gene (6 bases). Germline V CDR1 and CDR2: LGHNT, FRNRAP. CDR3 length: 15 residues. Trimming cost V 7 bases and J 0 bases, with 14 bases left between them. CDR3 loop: CASAGPGHSTDTQYF. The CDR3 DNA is TGTGCTAGTGCCGGACCGGGACATAGCACAGATACGCAGTATTTT.

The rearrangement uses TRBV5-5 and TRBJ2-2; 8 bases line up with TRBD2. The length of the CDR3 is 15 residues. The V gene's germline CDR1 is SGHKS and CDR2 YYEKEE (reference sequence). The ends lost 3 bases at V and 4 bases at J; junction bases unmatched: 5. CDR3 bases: TGTGCCAGCAGCTCGGGGGGGCCCGGCACCGGGGAGCTGTTTTTT. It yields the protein CASSSGGPGTGELFF.

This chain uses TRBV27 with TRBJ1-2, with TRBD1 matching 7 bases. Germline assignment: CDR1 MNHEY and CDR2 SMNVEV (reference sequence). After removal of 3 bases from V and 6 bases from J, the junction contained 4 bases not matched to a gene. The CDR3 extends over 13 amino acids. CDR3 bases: TGTGCCAGCAGTTTTCAGGGGGGGAATGGCTACACCTTC. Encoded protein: CASSFQGGNGYTF.

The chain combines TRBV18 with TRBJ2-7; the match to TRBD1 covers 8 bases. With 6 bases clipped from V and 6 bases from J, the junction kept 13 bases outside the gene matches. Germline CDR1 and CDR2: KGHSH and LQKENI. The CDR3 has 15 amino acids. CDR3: CASSLEGTGPSEQYF. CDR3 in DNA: TGTGCCAGCTCCCTTGAGGGGACAGGCCCCTCCGAGCAGTACTTC.

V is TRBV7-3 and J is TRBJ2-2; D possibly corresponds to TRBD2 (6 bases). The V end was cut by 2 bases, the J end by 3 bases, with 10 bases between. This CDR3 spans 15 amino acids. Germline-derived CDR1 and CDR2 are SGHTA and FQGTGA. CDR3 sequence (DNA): TGTGCCAGCAGCTTACGCGGGATAGACACCGGGGAGCTGTTTTTT. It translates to CASSLRGIDTGELFF.

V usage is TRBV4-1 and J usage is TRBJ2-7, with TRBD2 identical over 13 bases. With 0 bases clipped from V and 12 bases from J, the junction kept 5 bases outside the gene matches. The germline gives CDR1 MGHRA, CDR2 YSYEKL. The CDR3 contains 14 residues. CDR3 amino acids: CASSQDRTSGRSYF. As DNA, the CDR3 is TGCGCCAGCAGCCAAGATAGGACTAGCGGGAGATCGTACTTC.